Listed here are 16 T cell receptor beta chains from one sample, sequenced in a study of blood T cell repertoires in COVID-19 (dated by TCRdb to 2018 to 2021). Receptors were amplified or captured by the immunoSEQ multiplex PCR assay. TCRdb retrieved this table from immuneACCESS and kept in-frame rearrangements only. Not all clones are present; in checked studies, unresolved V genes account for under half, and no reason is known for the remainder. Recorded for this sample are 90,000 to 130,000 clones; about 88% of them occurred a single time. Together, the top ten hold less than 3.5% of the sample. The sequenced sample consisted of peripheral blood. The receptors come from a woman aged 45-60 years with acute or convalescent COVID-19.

CDR3 region: CASRNRDSLDTQYF. In DNA form, the CDR3 reads TGTGCCAGTAGGAACCGGGACAGCCTAGATACGCAGTATTTT. The chain uses TRBV19 and TRBJ2-3, with 7 positions matching TRBD1. The CDR3 runs to 14 residues. In germline, CDR1 is LNHDA, CDR2 SQIVND (reference sequence). The J segment lost 5 bases and the V segment lost 6 bases, leaving 8 bases of the junction unmatched.

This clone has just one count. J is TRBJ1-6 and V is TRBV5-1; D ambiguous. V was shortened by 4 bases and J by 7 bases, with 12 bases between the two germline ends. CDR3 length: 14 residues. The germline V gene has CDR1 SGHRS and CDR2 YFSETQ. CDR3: CASSHGRENSPLHF. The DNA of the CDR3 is TGCGCCAGCAGCCACGGACGGGAGAATTCACCCCTCCACTTT.

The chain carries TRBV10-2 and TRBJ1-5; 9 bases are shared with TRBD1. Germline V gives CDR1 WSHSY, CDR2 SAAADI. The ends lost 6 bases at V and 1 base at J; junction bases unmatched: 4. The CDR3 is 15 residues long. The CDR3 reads CASSGTGGSNQPQHF. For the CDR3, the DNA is TGCGCCAGCAGCGGCACAGGGGGCAGCAATCAGCCCCAGCATTTT.

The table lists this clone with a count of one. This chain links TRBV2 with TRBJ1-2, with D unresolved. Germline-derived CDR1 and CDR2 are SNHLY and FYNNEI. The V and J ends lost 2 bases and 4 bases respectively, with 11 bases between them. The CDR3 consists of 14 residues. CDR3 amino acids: CASSESGSGYGYTF. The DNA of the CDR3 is TGTGCCAGCAGTGAAAGTGGAAGCGGCTATGGCTACACCTTC.

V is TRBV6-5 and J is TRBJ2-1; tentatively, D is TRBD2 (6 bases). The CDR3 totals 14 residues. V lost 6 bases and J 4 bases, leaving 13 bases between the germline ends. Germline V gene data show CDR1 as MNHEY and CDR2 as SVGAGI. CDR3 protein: CASSAVAGYNEQFF. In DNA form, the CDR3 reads TGTGCCAGCAGCGCTGTGGCGGGATACAATGAGCAGTTCTTC.

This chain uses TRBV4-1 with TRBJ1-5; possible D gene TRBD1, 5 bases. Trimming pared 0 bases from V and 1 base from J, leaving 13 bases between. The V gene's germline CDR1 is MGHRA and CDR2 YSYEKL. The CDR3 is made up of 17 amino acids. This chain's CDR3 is CASSQEVRVDSNQPQHF. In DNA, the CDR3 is TGCGCCAGCAGCCAAGAGGTCAGGGTCGACAGCAATCAGCCCCAGCATTTT.

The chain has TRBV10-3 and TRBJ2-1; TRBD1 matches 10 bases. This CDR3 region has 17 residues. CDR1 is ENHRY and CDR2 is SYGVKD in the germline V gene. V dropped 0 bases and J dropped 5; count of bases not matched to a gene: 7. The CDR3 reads CAISESISGTGDNEQFF. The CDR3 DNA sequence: TGTGCCATCAGTGAGTCGATATCCGGGACAGGGGACAATGAGCAGTTCTTC.

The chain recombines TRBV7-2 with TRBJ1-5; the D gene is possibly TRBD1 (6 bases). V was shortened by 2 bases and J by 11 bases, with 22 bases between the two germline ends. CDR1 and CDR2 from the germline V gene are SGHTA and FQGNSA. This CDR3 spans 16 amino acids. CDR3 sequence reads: CASSLSTGLSQSAQHF. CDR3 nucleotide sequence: TGTGCCAGCAGCTTAAGTACAGGGCTCTCACAATCGGCCCAGCATTTT. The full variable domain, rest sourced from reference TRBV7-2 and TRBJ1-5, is GAGVSQSPSNKVTEKGKDVELRCDPISGHTALYWYRQSLGQGLEFLIYFQGNSAPDKSGLPSDRFSAERTGGSVSTLTIQRTQQEDSAVYLCASSLSTGLSQSAQHFGDGTRLSIL.

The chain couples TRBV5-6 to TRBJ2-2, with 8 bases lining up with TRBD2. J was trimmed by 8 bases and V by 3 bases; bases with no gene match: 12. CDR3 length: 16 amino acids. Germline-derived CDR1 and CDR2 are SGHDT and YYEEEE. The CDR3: CASSSLVSGTAGELFF. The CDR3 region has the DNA TGTGCCAGCAGCTCCCTGGTTAGCGGGACTGCAGGGGAGCTGTTTTTT. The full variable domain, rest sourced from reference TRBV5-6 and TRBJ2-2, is DAGVTQSPTHLIKTRGQQVTLRCSPKSGHDTVSWYQQALGQGPQFIFQYYEEEERQRGNFPDRFSGHQFPNYSSELNVNALLLGDSALYLCASSSLVSGTAGELFFGEGSRLTVL.

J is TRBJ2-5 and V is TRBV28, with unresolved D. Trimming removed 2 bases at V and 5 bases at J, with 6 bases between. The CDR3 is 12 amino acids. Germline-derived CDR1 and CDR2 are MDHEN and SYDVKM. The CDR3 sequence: CASSLVSETQYF. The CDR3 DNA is TGTGCCAGCAGTTTAGTCTCCGAGACCCAGTACTTC.

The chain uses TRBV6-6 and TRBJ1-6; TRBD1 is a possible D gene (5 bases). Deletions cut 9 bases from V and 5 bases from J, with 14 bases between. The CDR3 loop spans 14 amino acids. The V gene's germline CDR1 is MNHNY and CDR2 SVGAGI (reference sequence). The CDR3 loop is CASSGIADNSPLHF. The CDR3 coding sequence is TGTGCCAGTTCAGGGATCGCGGATAATTCACCCCTCCACTTT.

The CDR3 bases are TGTGCCAGCAGCTCCAATGCGGGACTTGTCTATGGCTACACCTTC. Protein sequence: CASSSNAGLVYGYTF. The chain joins TRBV7-2 to TRBJ1-2, with a tentative D call TRBD1 (5 bases). From germline, CDR1 is SGHTA and CDR2 FQGNSA. The CDR3 is 15 amino acids. With 4 bases removed from V and 4 bases from J, the gap between germline ends came to 16 bases.

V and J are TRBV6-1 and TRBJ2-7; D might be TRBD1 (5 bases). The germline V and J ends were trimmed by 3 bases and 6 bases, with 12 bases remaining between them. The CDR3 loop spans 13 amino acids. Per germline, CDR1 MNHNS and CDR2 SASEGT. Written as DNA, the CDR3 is TGTGCCAGCAGTGATAAGGGAAGGGGCGAGCAGTACTTC. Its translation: CASSDKGRGEQYF.

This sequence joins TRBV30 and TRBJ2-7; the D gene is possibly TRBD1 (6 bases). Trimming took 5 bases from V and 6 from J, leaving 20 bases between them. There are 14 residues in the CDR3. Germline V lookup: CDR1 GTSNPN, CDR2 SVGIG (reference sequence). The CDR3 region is CAWSSGRGTGEQYF. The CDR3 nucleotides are TGTGCCTGGTCCTCTGGCAGGGGAACGGGCGAGCAGTACTTC.

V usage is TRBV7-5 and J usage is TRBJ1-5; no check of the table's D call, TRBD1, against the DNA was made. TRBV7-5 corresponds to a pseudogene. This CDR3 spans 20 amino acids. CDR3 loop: CVRRTYLGGQGAVSNQPQHF. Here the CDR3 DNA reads TGTGTCAGAAGAACCTACCTGGGCGGCCAGGGGGCTGTAAGCAATCAGCCCCAGCATTTT.

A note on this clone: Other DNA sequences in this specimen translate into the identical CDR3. The CDR3 sequence: CASTRGRDSYEQYF. In DNA, the CDR3 is TGTGCCAGTACCCGAGGACGGGACTCCTACGAGCAGTACTTC. J is TRBJ2-7 and V is TRBV19; TRBD2 might be the D (5 bases). Trimming left V 7 bases short and J 0 bases short, with 13 bases between. There are 14 residues in the CDR3. The germline V gene has CDR1 LNHDA and CDR2 SQIVND (reference sequence).